Shown below are 20 T cell receptor beta chains from a single sample sequenced in a study of T cell changes during pregnancy in multiple sclerosis. The data were produced by immunoSEQ multiplex PCR, yet TCRdb's version contains in-frame clones alone and is incomplete. Found here are 130,000 or so clones, roughly 96% of them singletons; the top ten hold over 0.35%. The specimen was peripheral blood, collected after pregnancy. The receptors were sampled from a female donor with multiple sclerosis, enrolled in a pregnancy study.

As DNA, the CDR3 is TGTGCCAGCAGGCTAACTGGGGGCAGGGGGCGCGTAACTGAAGCTTTCTTT. Translation: CASRLTGGRGRVTEAFF. This chain uses TRBV7-9 with TRBJ1-1; TRBD1 agrees at 8 bases. The CDR3 length is 17 residues. V gave up 6 bases and J gave up 5 bases; unmatched junction bases: 17. The germline CDR1 and CDR2 sequences are SEHNR and FQNEAQ (reference sequence).

The rearrangement links TRBV27 to TRBJ2-1; 8 bases fit TRBD1. The J segment lost 4 bases and the V segment lost 6 bases, leaving 5 bases of the junction unmatched. This CDR3 spans 14 amino acids. The V gene's germline CDR1 is MNHEY and CDR2 SMNVEV (reference sequence). The CDR3 reads CASSERTGYNEQFF. The DNA for the CDR3 is TGTGCCAGCAGCGAACGGACAGGGTACAATGAGCAGTTCTTC.

The chain couples TRBV5-1 to TRBJ2-3; 9 nucleotides line up with TRBD1. Trimming took 4 bases from V and 4 from J; bases not matched to a gene: 13. The germline V gene encodes CDR1 SGHRS and CDR2 YFSETQ. The CDR3 is made up of 17 amino acids. This CDR3 is CASSGWTGASGADTQYF. The CDR3 bases are TGCGCCAGCAGCGGATGGACAGGGGCCAGTGGGGCAGATACGCAGTATTTT.

The genes are TRBV28 and TRBJ2-5; 9 nucleotides align to TRBD2. This CDR3 comprises 16 residues. J gave up 3 bases and V 11 bases, and 16 bases lay outside the gene matches. Germline CDR1 MDHEN, CDR2 SYDVKM. CDR3 region: CAPHTASGILKETQYF. The CDR3 DNA follows: TGTGCCCCGCATACGGCTAGCGGGATTCTTAAAGAGACCCAGTACTTC.

This sequence joins TRBV27 and TRBJ2-1; D remains ambiguous. Germline values: CDR1 MNHEY, CDR2 SMNVEV (reference sequence). V was pared by 3 bases and J by 9 bases, with 12 bases between. CDR3 length: 13 amino acids. CDR3: CASSFGSTVEQFF. CDR3 nucleotides: TGTGCCAGCAGTTTCGGGTCTACGGTTGAGCAGTTCTTC.

The chain employs TRBV5-1 and TRBJ2-7, with a weak D call TRBD2 (6 bases). Germline assignment: CDR1 SGHRS and CDR2 YFSETQ. This CDR3 is built from 14 residues. The V and J ends lost 0 bases and 2 bases respectively, with 9 bases between them. The CDR3 sequence is CASSLGGDPYEQYF. The CDR3, as DNA: TGCGCCAGCAGCTTGGGGGGGGATCCCTACGAGCAGTACTTC.

The chain couples TRBV18 to TRBJ1-4; TRBD1 matches at 7 bases. With 2 bases clipped from V and 5 bases from J, the junction kept 5 bases outside the gene matches. Germline loops: CDR1 KGHSH, CDR2 LQKENI. This CDR3 has 15 amino acids. The CDR3 sequence: CASSPNRGENEKLFF. In DNA, the CDR3 is TGTGCCAGCTCACCAAACAGGGGTGAAAATGAAAAACTGTTTTTT.

The chain links TRBV5-1 to TRBJ2-7; 10 positions agree with TRBD1. The CDR3 covers 17 residues. Losses at the gene ends were 0 bases for V and 7 bases for J; bases not matched to a gene: 13. Germline V CDR1 and CDR2: SGHRS, YFSETQ. For the CDR3, the DNA is TGCGCCAGCAGCTTGGGTGACAGGGGGCTCCTCCCGTTAGAGCAGTACTTC. Amino acids: CASSLGDRGLLPLEQYF.

This clone appeared once. The chain has TRBV5-6 and TRBJ2-7; TRBD2 is a possible D gene (6 bases). V was shortened by 4 bases and J by 7 bases, with 12 bases between the two germline ends. The CDR3 sequence is 12 residues long. Germline loops: CDR1 SGHDT, CDR2 YYEEEE. Written as DNA, the CDR3 is TGTGCCAGCAGCCTGACTAGTCTAGAGCAGTACTTC. Protein: CASSLTSLEQYF.

V and J are TRBV5-4 and TRBJ1-3; weak D call: TRBD1 (6 bases). This CDR3 spans 14 amino acids. Trimming pared 0 bases from V and 6 bases from J, leaving 10 bases between. CDR1 is SGHNT and CDR2 is YYREEE in the germline V gene (reference sequence). The CDR3: CASSLETGSNTIYF. The CDR3 DNA follows: TGTGCCAGCAGCTTGGAGACAGGATCAAACACCATATATTTT.

The chain links TRBV4-3 to TRBJ2-1; weak D call: TRBD2 (6 bases). Germline values: CDR1 LGHNA, CDR2 YSLEER. The V gene lost 3 bases and the J gene lost 0 bases, with 15 bases spanning the gap. This CDR3 contains 17 residues. CDR3 nucleotide sequence: TGCGCCAGCAGCCATGGGCCTGGGGGGAGCTCCTACAATGAGCAGTTCTTC. Protein: CASSHGPGGSSYNEQFF.

This clone appeared a single time. V and J are TRBV5-4 and TRBJ2-3; D is perhaps TRBD2 (6 bases). V lost 0 bases and J lost 0, with 11 bases in between. The CDR3 is 16 amino acids. The germline V gene encodes CDR1 SGHNT and CDR2 YYREEE (reference sequence). The CDR3 DNA is TGTGCCAGCAGCTTGGTAGTGGGGACTAGCACAGATACGCAGTATTTT. It encodes CASSLVVGTSTDTQYF.

The sample holds a few counts of this clone. The V gene is TRBV27, the J gene TRBJ1-1, with D unclear. CDR3 length: 17 residues. CDR1 and CDR2 from the germline V gene are MNHEY and SMNVEV (reference sequence). The V end lost 1 base, the J end lost 0 bases, and 15 bases lay between the germline ends. The CDR3 sequence: CASSLYGASLMNTEAFF. For the CDR3, the DNA is TGTGCCAGCAGTTTATATGGAGCCTCTCTCATGAACACTGAAGCTTTCTTT.

This chain uses TRBV5-1 with TRBJ1-1, with TRBD1 matching over 7 bases. Germline-derived CDR1 and CDR2 are SGHRS and YFSETQ. CDR3 length: 14 residues. J lost 5 bases, V lost 2 bases, and 6 bases had no gene match. The CDR3 DNA follows: TGCGCCAGCAGCTTTGACAGGGTGAGAACTGAAGCTTTCTTT. This gives the protein CASSFDRVRTEAFF.

The chain links TRBV18 to TRBJ1-1, with 7 bases identical to TRBD1. This CDR3 has 14 amino acids. The germline V gene has CDR1 KGHSH and CDR2 LQKENI. Trimming cost V 6 bases and J 9 bases; bases outside gene matches: 13. CDR3 bases: TGTGCCAGCTCGGTTGGAGGGACAGAAAAGAAAGCTTTCTTT. The encoded protein is CASSVGGTEKKAFF.

This sequence joins TRBV18 and TRBJ1-5, with 7 positions matching TRBD1. The ends lost 2 bases at V and 6 bases at J; junction bases unmatched: 4. The CDR3 extends over 14 amino acids. Germline lookup yields CDR1 KGHSH and CDR2 LQKENI. The CDR3 loop reads CASSPRTGTQPQHF. In nucleotides, the CDR3 is TGTGCCAGCTCACCAAGGACAGGAACTCAGCCCCAGCATTTT.

V usage is TRBV19 and J usage is TRBJ2-2; TRBD2 matches 11 bases. V lost 4 bases to trimming and J lost 8 bases; unmatched junction nucleotides: 12. Germline V gene data show CDR1 as LNHDA and CDR2 as SQIVND (reference sequence). This CDR3 region has 17 residues. As DNA, the CDR3 is TGTGCCAGTAGTAGTACTAGCGGGAGAGGTGTCGGAGGGGAGCTGTTTTTT. It yields the protein CASSSTSGRGVGGELFF.

In this sample, this clone turned up once. DNA for the CDR3: TGTGCCAGCAGCTTAGTACTAGCGGGAGGCACCGGGGAGCTGTTTTTT. Translating it yields CASSLVLAGGTGELFF. The J gene is TRBJ2-2, the V gene TRBV7-6, with TRBD2 matching over 12 bases. Trimming cost V 1 base and J 4 bases; bases outside gene matches: 1. This CDR3 spans 16 amino acids. Germline-derived CDR1 and CDR2 are SGHVS and FNYEAQ.

CDR3 bases: TGTGCCAGCAGCTTAGCGGCAGGGGCTGGGGCCAACGTCCTGACTTTC. Protein sequence: CASSLAAGAGANVLTF. The gene calls are TRBV7-6 and TRBJ2-6; weak D call: TRBD1 (6 bases). V was shortened by 0 bases and J by 2 bases, with 8 bases between the two germline ends. The CDR3 length is 16 residues. The V gene's germline CDR1 is SGHVS and CDR2 FNYEAQ.

The gene calls are TRBV5-6 and TRBJ2-7, with D perhaps TRBD1 (5 bases). V lost 2 bases and J lost 2, with 14 bases in between. Germline CDR1 reads SGHDT; CDR2 reads YYEEEE. This CDR3 has 15 residues. CDR3 DNA sequence: TGTGCCAGCAGCTTCACAGGCGTGGGGCCCTACGAGCAGTACTTC. Residues: CASSFTGVGPYEQYF.